There are a few counts of the clone carrying this T cell receptor (beta chain). Its antigen is still unknown. This sample stems from a study of T cells in localized non-small cell lung cancer. Between the trimmed V and J ends, which lost 7 bases and 1 base, there was a span of 10 bases. CDR1 and CDR2 (germline): SNHLY, FYNNEI. This CDR3 comprises 13 residues. Generated by immunoSEQ multiplex PCR, the TCRdb table keeps only in-frame clones and is missing some. The profile shows under 60,000 clones, roughly 88% of them singletons. Study-level findings and limits: Those with higher blood T cell density had longer overall survival. Because sequencing included only one region (of the tumor), heterogeneity remains possible. Highest T cell clonality was seen in uninvolved adjacent lung, surpassing that measured in tumor. Adjacent lung had a median roughly 53 of the 100 largest tumor clones.

The sequences come from peripheral blood, collected before any cancer treatment. The receptor was isolated from a male donor aged 60 or over with stage III squamous cell lung carcinoma. The chain has TRBV2 and TRBJ1-2; perhaps TRBD1 as D (5 bases). The chain's CDR3 is CASKWDVNYGYTF. CDR3 nucleotides: TGTGCCAGCAAGTGGGACGTTAACTATGGCTACACCTTC.